The 3 T cell receptor beta chains reported below all come from one sample, sequenced in a study of human T cells and chemical hapten exposure. Regarding time point: pre-sensitization, week 0. Treatment defined: therapeutic diphenylcyclopropenone sensitization with weekly scalp DPC. TCRdb re-derived calls from the RACE reads in MiXCR, one entry per CDR3 protein. Here the sample spans around 300,000 distinct CDR3 sequences, roughly 6% being singletons. The sample was whole blood, taken in connection with sensitization to the hapten diphenylcyclopropenone (DPC). Receptors were obtained from a woman between 18 and 30 years old with alopecia areata. Some clones in this sample may be carry-over from other donors' samples.

This clonotype was seen ten or more times. V gene TRBV3-1 combines with J gene TRBJ1-2; D is perhaps TRBD1 (6 bases). Germline CDR1 LGHDT, CDR2 YNNKEL (reference sequence). The CDR3 loop spans 14 amino acids. Trimming stripped 0 bases from V and 3 bases from J, with 8 bases between. CDR3 sequence (DNA): TGTGCCAGCAGCCAAGATGGACAGTACTATGGCTACACCTTC. The encoded protein is CASSQDGQYYGYTF.

In its sample, this clonotype was seen a few times. CDR3 in DNA: TGTGCCAGCAGGGAAAGCGGCAACCAAGAGACCCAGTACTTC. This gives the protein CASRESGNQETQYF. The V call is TRBV2, the J call TRBJ2-5; D possibly corresponds to TRBD2 (5 bases). V was cut by 6 bases and J by 0 bases, with 11 bases left in between. Germline values: CDR1 SNHLY, CDR2 FYNNEI. The CDR3 runs 14 residues.

This clonotype has a handful of counts. The chain is built from TRBV18 and TRBJ2-2, with D possibly TRBD2 on 6 matching bases. CDR1 is KGHSH, CDR2 LQKENI, per germline. CDR3 length equals 13 residues. With 5 bases removed from V and 7 bases from J, the gap between germline ends came to 11 bases. This chain's CDR3 is CASSSQGGGELFF. CDR3 nucleotides: TGTGCCAGCTCATCCCAGGGAGGCGGGGAGCTGTTTTTT.